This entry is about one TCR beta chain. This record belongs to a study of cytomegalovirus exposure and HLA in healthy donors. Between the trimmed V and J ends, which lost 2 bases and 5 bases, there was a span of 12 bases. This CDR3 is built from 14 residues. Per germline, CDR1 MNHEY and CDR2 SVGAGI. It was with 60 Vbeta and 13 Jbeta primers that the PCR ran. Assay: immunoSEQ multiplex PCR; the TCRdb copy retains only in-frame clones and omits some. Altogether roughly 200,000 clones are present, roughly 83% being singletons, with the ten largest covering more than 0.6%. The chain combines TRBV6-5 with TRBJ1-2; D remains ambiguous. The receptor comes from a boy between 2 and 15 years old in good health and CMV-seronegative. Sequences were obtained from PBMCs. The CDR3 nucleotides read TGTGCCAGCAGTTACCTACAAACGGAGTATGGCTACACCTTC. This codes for CASSYLQTEYGYTF.